This passage covers 20 T cell receptor beta chains from one sample sequenced in a study of T cell responses to AZD1222 COVID-19 vaccine. Method: immunoSEQ multiplex PCR; TCRdb's copy keeps in-frame clones and lacks some. Of 90,000 to 120,000 clones in the sample, around 90% are singletons; the top ten hold about 6.8%. The sample in question was peripheral blood, obtained 28 days after the second AZD1222 dose. The receptors stem from an adult who received the AZD1222 COVID-19 vaccine.

The count of this clone is one. The chain is built from TRBV19 and TRBJ1-5; tentatively, D is TRBD1 (5 bases). Trimming took 4 bases from V and 0 from J, leaving 10 bases between them. The CDR3 loop spans 15 amino acids. CDR1 LNHDA and CDR2 SQIVND come from the germline V gene (reference sequence). CDR3 loop: CASSRDSYSNQPQHF. The CDR3 region has the DNA TGTGCCAGTAGTAGGGACTCCTATAGCAATCAGCCCCAGCATTTT.

The chain is built from TRBV11-2 and TRBJ1-1, with a tentative D call TRBD1 (6 bases). Germline-derived CDR1 and CDR2 are SGHAT and FQNNGV. The CDR3 has 12 amino acids. The CDR3: CVSRGAGTEAFF. The CDR3 nucleotides read TGTGTCTCAAGGGGGGCAGGAACTGAAGCTTTCTTT.

As DNA, the CDR3 is TGCAGCGTTGAAGGGGGACAGGATCCAAGAAACACCATATATTTT. This encodes CSVEGGQDPRNTIYF. The chain uses TRBV29-1 and TRBJ1-3, with 8 bases matching TRBD1. The germline gives CDR1 SQVTM, CDR2 ANQGSEA. Trimming cost V 1 base and J 5 bases; bases outside gene matches: 7. This CDR3 contains 15 residues.

This chain's CDR3 is CASSLGGQTYEQYF. As DNA, the CDR3 is TGTGCCAGCAGTTTAGGGGGACAGACCTACGAGCAGTACTTC. The chain uses TRBV27 and TRBJ2-7, with 7 bases identical to TRBD1. CDR1 and CDR2 (germline): MNHEY, SMNVEV (reference sequence). CDR3 size: 14 residues. V lost 2 bases and J lost 2; bases outside the gene matches: 3.

The chain is built from TRBV30 and TRBJ2-1, with 9 positions matching TRBD2. The V gene's germline CDR1 is GTSNPN and CDR2 SVGIG (reference sequence). The CDR3 runs to 14 residues. The junction had 10 bases not matched to a gene; V was cut back by 1 base and J by 12 bases. CDR3 protein: CAWSAILAGAAQFF. The CDR3 DNA reads as TGTGCCTGGAGTGCTATCTTAGCGGGAGCAGCGCAGTTCTTC.

V gene TRBV28 combines with J gene TRBJ2-1; D ambiguous. In germline, CDR1 is MDHEN, CDR2 SYDVKM. CDR3 length equals 13 residues. Trimming pared 2 bases from V and 6 bases from J, leaving 8 bases between. The CDR3 DNA reads TGTGCCAGCAGTTTACTGGCCGGCAATGAGCAGTTCTTC. Residues: CASSLLAGNEQFF. Drawing the rest from reference TRBV28 and TRBJ2-1, the complete variable domain is DVKVTQSSRYLVKRTGEKVFLECVQDMDHENMFWYRQDPGLGLRLIYFSYDVKMKEKGDIPEGYSVSREKKERFSLILESASTNQTSMYLCASSLLAGNEQFFGPGTRLTVL.

The chain combines TRBV15 with TRBJ1-5; D perhaps matches TRBD1 (6 bases). V lost 5 bases and J 1 base, leaving 15 bases between the germline ends. CDR3 length equals 16 residues. The V gene's germline CDR1 is LNHNV and CDR2 YYDKDF (reference sequence). The CDR3, as DNA: TGTGCCACCAGCGAACAAACAGGGATAAGCAATCAGCCCCAGCATTTT. Amino acid sequence: CATSEQTGISNQPQHF.

This clone was detected once. The chain couples TRBV5-1 to TRBJ2-2, with 11 bases matching TRBD2. The CDR3 is made up of 16 amino acids. Germline CDR1 reads SGHRS; CDR2 reads YFSETQ. The V gene end was trimmed by 4 bases and the J gene end by 6 bases; junction bases not matched to a gene: 8. CDR3 bases: TGCGCCAGCAGCCCCGAGGTAGCGGGGGGGCCCGGGGAGCTGTTTTTT. It is translated as CASSPEVAGGPGELFF. The variable domain in full, with the rest retrieved from reference TRBV5-1 and TRBJ2-2, is KAGVTQTPRYLIKTRGQQVTLSCSPISGHRSVSWYQQTPGQGLQFLFEYFSETQRNKGNFPGRFSGRQFSNSRSEMNVSTLELGDSALYLCASSPEVAGGPGELFFGEGSRLTVL.

This sequence joins TRBV29-1 and TRBJ2-7, with D tentatively TRBD2 (5 bases). This CDR3 has 14 amino acids. The V gene lost 0 bases and the J gene lost 1 base, with 10 bases spanning the gap. CDR1 and CDR2 (germline): SQVTM, ANQGSEA. The CDR3: CSVEDQSGSYEQYF. DNA for the CDR3: TGCAGCGTTGAAGATCAATCGGGATCCTACGAGCAGTACTTC.

This chain uses TRBV9 with TRBJ2-1; D tentatively reads TRBD1 or TRBD2 (5 bases each). With 3 bases removed from V and 1 base from J, the gap between germline ends came to 11 bases. Germline V lookup: CDR1 SGDLS, CDR2 YYNGEE. The CDR3 consists of 15 residues. The CDR3 coding sequence is TGTGCCAGCAGCGCCTCCGGGACGTCCTACAATGAGCAGTTCTTC. It yields the protein CASSASGTSYNEQFF.

The V call is TRBV5-1, the J call TRBJ1-6, with 10 bases matching TRBD1. The V gene end was trimmed by 4 bases and the J gene end by 7 bases; junction bases not matched to a gene: 5. CDR1 and CDR2 (germline): SGHRS, YFSETQ. CDR3 length: 15 amino acids. The CDR3 DNA sequence: TGCGCCAGCAGCACCGGGACAGGGGAGAATTCACCCCTCCACTTT. Its protein is CASSTGTGENSPLHF.

The rearrangement uses TRBV7-2 and TRBJ2-7; TRBD2 is a possible D gene (5 bases). The CDR3 consists of 16 residues. Trimming removed 6 bases from V and 2 bases from J, with 20 bases in between. In germline, CDR1 is SGHTA, CDR2 FQGNSA. CDR3 region: CASSKGSGGLTYEQYF. DNA for the CDR3: TGTGCCAGCAGTAAGGGCTCGGGCGGGTTGACCTACGAGCAGTACTTC.

This clone turned up a few times. The chain is built from TRBV18 and TRBJ2-1; TRBD1 matches at 8 bases. CDR1 is KGHSH and CDR2 is LQKENI in the germline V gene. The length of the CDR3 is 14 residues. Unmatched junction bases numbered 6, after V lost 3 bases and J lost 8 bases. CDR3 in amino acids: CASSPRQGADEQFF. The CDR3 DNA reads TGTGCCAGCTCACCGCGGCAGGGGGCCGATGAGCAGTTCTTC.

The V gene is TRBV5-1, the J gene TRBJ2-3, with 8 bases identical to TRBD1. Germline assignment: CDR1 SGHRS and CDR2 YFSETQ. This CDR3 has 16 residues. Trimming cost V 4 bases and J 1 base; bases outside gene matches: 8. Written as DNA, the CDR3 is TGCGCCAGCAGCCCTTCTGGGACAGGAGGCACAGATACGCAGTATTTT. It specifies CASSPSGTGGTDTQYF. Looking up the rest from reference TRBV5-1 and TRBJ2-3 gives the full variable domain: KAGVTQTPRYLIKTRGQQVTLSCSPISGHRSVSWYQQTPGQGLQFLFEYFSETQRNKGNFPGRFSGRQFSNSRSEMNVSTLELGDSALYLCASSPSGTGGTDTQYFGPGTRLTVL.

This clone came up a few times. This chain connects TRBV29-1 to TRBJ2-7; D remains ambiguous. V lost 6 bases, J lost 6 bases, and 9 bases lay in between. CDR1 is SQVTM and CDR2 is ANQGSEA in the germline V gene. This CDR3 has 10 amino acids. CDR3 sequence (DNA): TGCAGCGTGGTTAAGGGCGAGCAGTACTTC. It specifies CSVVKGEQYF.

The chain links TRBV3-1 (or the pseudogene TRBV3-2) to TRBJ1-5; D is uncertain. The CDR3 extends over 15 amino acids. Trimming removed 1 base at V and 3 bases at J, with 10 bases between. Per the germline V gene, CDR1 is LGHDT and CDR2 is YNNKEL (reference sequence). The CDR3 bases are TGTGCCAGCAGCCAAGCCGCGGCCTTCAATCAGCCCCAGCATTTT. Translated, it gives CASSQAAAFNQPQHF.

This clone was found once. V usage is TRBV27 and J usage is TRBJ1-5, with D maybe TRBD1 (6 bases). CDR1 MNHEY and CDR2 SMNVEV come from the germline V gene (reference sequence). This CDR3 contains 14 residues. V lost 3 bases and J 9 bases, leaving 15 bases between the germline ends. The chain's CDR3 is CASSFRGEGGPQHF. CDR3 bases: TGTGCCAGCAGTTTTCGCGGTGAGGGGGGGCCCCAGCATTTT.

This rearrangement joins TRBV7-2 to TRBJ1-4, with D possibly matching TRBD1 (6 bases). There are 13 residues in the CDR3. Germline V gene data show CDR1 as SGHTA and CDR2 as FQGNSA. The V and J ends lost 4 bases and 11 bases respectively, with 14 bases between them. This CDR3 is CASSSRGAGKLFF. CDR3 nucleotide sequence: TGTGCCAGCAGCTCGAGGGGGGCTGGGAAACTGTTTTTT.

The CDR3 coding sequence is TGTGCCAGCAGTTTTCAGGGGAACACCGGGGAGCTGTTTTTT. Amino acid sequence: CASSFQGNTGELFF. The chain links TRBV27 to TRBJ2-2; possible D gene TRBD1, 5 bases. Deletions cut 3 bases from V and 1 base from J, with 6 bases between. The CDR3 sequence is 14 residues long. The germline gives CDR1 MNHEY, CDR2 SMNVEV (reference sequence).

The CDR3 DNA reads as TGCGCCAGCAGCTTGGATGGACTAGCGAACACCGGGGAGCTGTTTTTT. This gives the protein CASSLDGLANTGELFF. The chain links TRBV5-1 to TRBJ2-2; TRBD2 aligns across 7 bases. The CDR3 sequence is 16 residues long. Per germline, CDR1 SGHRS and CDR2 YFSETQ. V was clipped by 0 bases and J by 0 bases; unmatched bases: 2.